The clone carrying this T cell receptor beta chain has at least ten counts. As yet, its antigen is unknown. Time point denoted: newly diagnosed GD, antithyroid drugs for less than 3 months. Isolated PBMC RNA provided the starting material for the TCR library. The sample comes from a study of regulatory T cells in long-lasting Graves disease. Arm-PCR with iRepertoire HTBI primers amplified the CDR3 regions for these TCR beta libraries. In TCRdb, the multiplex PCR reads were re-called with MiXCR into one record per CDR3 protein. The table lists around 400,000 distinct CDR3 sequences, 12% of them singletons. Germline V gene sequence: CDR1 MNHEY, CDR2 SMNVEV (reference sequence). V lost 5 bases and J lost 3, with 14 bases in between. This CDR3 has 14 amino acids. Overall study results and limits: Study was limited to peripheral blood, excluding thyroid tissue.

The sample was also linked to a second study, of T cells in Graves' hyperthyroidism and ophthalmopathy. As that report states: Graves' hyperthyroidism qualified as stable when ophthalmopathy did not progress within 18 months. The HTBI primer set served for first-round RT-PCR of the TCR CDR3.

The TCR was taken from a woman aged 18-35 years with Graves disease. The sample here was peripheral blood mononuclear cells (PBMCs), taken at new diagnosis, from a patient treated with antithyroid drugs. This chain joins TRBV27 and TRBJ2-7; possibly TRBD2 for D (6 bases). The CDR3 region is CASSPGVGFYEQYF. In DNA, the CDR3 is TGTGCCAGCAGTCCGGGGGTAGGGTTCTACGAGCAGTACTTC.